The 29 T cell receptor beta chains in this list originate from one sample, sequenced in a study of beta chain features in type 1 diabetes. Study-wide results and limits: Shorter TCRB CDR3s, moderately but significantly so, marked every one of the four CD4+ subsets in Type 1 diabetes patients.

The sequenced template was cDNA made from the entire isolated RNA. Repertoires were generated with immunoSEQ multiplex PCR, while TCRdb's copy carries only in-frame clones and drops some. The sample yields about 250,000 clones, 11% seen once. These receptors have no identified antigens. Specimen: naive CD4+ T cells from blood. All receptors derive from a young man with type 1 diabetes.

Details on this clone: This sample also contains other DNA sequences that code for the same CDR3. J is TRBJ2-7 and V is TRBV30; tentatively, D is TRBD2 (6 bases). Germline CDR1 GTSNPN, CDR2 SVGIG (reference sequence). The CDR3 consists of 14 residues. The ends were cut back, 0 bases at V and 1 base at J, with 10 bases in the middle. CDR3 coding DNA: TGTGCCTGGAGTGTTGGGGGGACTTCCTACGAGCAGTACTTC. Protein: CAWSVGGTSYEQYF.

This clone was recorded a few times. The rearrangement links TRBV11-2 to TRBJ2-7; D may be TRBD2 (6 bases). Germline V gene sequence: CDR1 SGHAT, CDR2 FQNNGV. V was clipped by 4 bases and J by 4 bases, with 14 bases between them. The CDR3 totals 14 residues. The CDR3 protein is CASSYVLARYEQYF. The CDR3 region has the DNA TGTGCCAGCAGCTATGTACTAGCTCGGTACGAGCAGTACTTC.

The V call is TRBV15, the J call TRBJ2-4, with a weak D call TRBD2 (6 bases). The CDR3 covers 17 residues. The germline V gene encodes CDR1 LNHNV and CDR2 YYDKDF (reference sequence). Deletions cut 3 bases from V and 0 bases from J, with 15 bases between. The CDR3 spells CATSSVAGTLAKNIQYF. The CDR3 bases are TGTGCCACCAGCAGTGTTGCGGGGACGTTAGCCAAAAACATTCAGTACTTC.

This clone was counted only a few times. The rearrangement uses TRBV11-3 and TRBJ2-1; tentative D call: TRBD2 (5 bases). V lost 1 base, J lost 8 bases, and 6 bases lay in between. Germline V gene sequence: CDR1 SGHNT, CDR2 YENEEA. This CDR3 comprises 12 residues. CDR3 DNA sequence: TGTGCCAGCAGCTTAGGAGCGGATGAGCAGTTCTTC. Protein: CASSLGADEQFF.

There are a few counts of this clone. The rearrangement uses TRBV7-8 and TRBJ1-1; TRBD1 aligns across 9 bases. This CDR3 region has 18 residues. V shed 4 bases and J 1 base; nucleotides not matched to a gene: 13. Germline-derived CDR1 and CDR2 are SGHVS and FQNEAQ. CDR3 residues: CASSSVGTGRIGNTEAFF. CDR3 sequence (DNA): TGTGCCAGCAGCTCAGTCGGGACAGGGAGGATTGGGAACACTGAAGCTTTCTTT.

The chain recombines TRBV4-2 with TRBJ1-5; no reliable D call. Germline CDR1 and CDR2: LGHNA and YNFKEQ. The V end was cut by 0 bases, the J end by 2 bases, with 5 bases between. This CDR3 contains 14 residues. The chain's CDR3 is CASSQDVGNQPQHF. The CDR3 nucleotides are TGTGCCAGCAGCCAAGACGTTGGCAATCAGCCCCAGCATTTT.

This clone has only a few counts. The chain carries TRBV7-9 and TRBJ1-2; the D is unclear. The germline V and J ends were trimmed by 5 bases and 6 bases, with 16 bases remaining between them. The germline CDR1 and CDR2 sequences are SEHNR and FQNEAQ (reference sequence). The CDR3 runs to 14 residues. The CDR3: CASSPPVGVDGYTF. The DNA for the CDR3 is TGTGCCAGCAGCCCTCCCGTGGGAGTGGATGGCTACACCTTC.

There are a few counts of this clone. The rearrangement uses TRBV19 and TRBJ2-7, with D possibly TRBD1 on 6 matching bases. This CDR3 region has 13 residues. Germline V gives CDR1 LNHDA, CDR2 SQIVND (reference sequence). V was clipped by 4 bases and J by 3 bases, with 10 bases between them. CDR3 sequence (DNA): TGTGCCAGTAGTACCTGGGACAACTACGAGCAGTACTTC. The encoded protein is CASSTWDNYEQYF.

The chain has TRBV7-2 and TRBJ2-7; tentative D call: TRBD2 (7 bases). V was trimmed by 5 bases and J by 3 bases, leaving 14 bases between them. This CDR3 has 14 amino acids. Germline CDR1 SGHTA, CDR2 FQGNSA. The CDR3 sequence: CASSRGGGHYEQYF. CDR3 coding DNA: TGTGCCAGCAGCCGAGGGGGGGGTCACTACGAGCAGTACTTC.

The rearrangement joins TRBV19 to TRBJ1-5; 10 nucleotides match TRBD1. The V and J ends lost 10 bases and 4 bases, in that order; junction bases with no gene match: 7. This CDR3 contains 14 residues. Germline V CDR1 and CDR2: LNHDA, SQIVND (reference sequence). The CDR3 region is CATGDRGNNQPQHF. CDR3 bases: TGTGCCACGGGGGACAGGGGCAATAATCAGCCCCAGCATTTT.

The J gene is TRBJ2-7, the V gene TRBV7-3, with D tentatively TRBD2 (5 bases). CDR1 and CDR2 from the germline V gene are SGHTA and FQGTGA. The CDR3 sequence is 13 residues long. V lost 1 base and J 3 bases, leaving 7 bases between the germline ends. The CDR3 DNA follows: TGTGCCAGCAGCTTAATGGCGGGCTACGAGCAGTACTTC. This gives the protein CASSLMAGYEQYF. The full variable domain, completed using reference TRBV7-3 and TRBJ2-7, is GAGVSQTPSNKVTEKGKYVELRCDPISGHTALYWYRQSLGQGPEFLIYFQGTGAADDSGLPNDRFFAVRPEGSVSTLKIQRTERGDSAVYLCASSLMAGYEQYFGPGTRLTVT.

The CDR3 coding sequence is TGTGCCAGCAGCTTAACCCCGGGACAGGGGTACACTGAAGCTTTCTTT. It translates to CASSLTPGQGYTEAFF. The chain recombines TRBV7-3 with TRBJ1-1; 10 bases are a match to TRBD1. J was trimmed by 3 bases and V by 0 bases; bases with no gene match: 4. The CDR3 length is 16 residues. Germline assignment: CDR1 SGHTA and CDR2 FQGTGA. The full variable domain, with the rest looked up from reference TRBV7-3 and TRBJ1-1, is GAGVSQTPSNKVTEKGKYVELRCDPISGHTALYWYRQSLGQGPEFLIYFQGTGAADDSGLPNDRFFAVRPEGSVSTLKIQRTERGDSAVYLCASSLTPGQGYTEAFFGQGTRLTVV.

The gene calls are TRBV4-1 and TRBJ2-4; 8 nucleotides agree with TRBD1. The germline V gene has CDR1 MGHRA and CDR2 YSYEKL. The ends lost 0 bases at V and 3 bases at J; junction bases unmatched: 13. This CDR3 has 19 residues. The CDR3 protein is CASSQDQETGVLGKNIQYF. In DNA form, the CDR3 reads TGCGCCAGCAGCCAAGATCAGGAGACAGGGGTATTAGGCAAAAACATTCAGTACTTC.

V gene TRBV2 combines with J gene TRBJ1-1; D gene uncertain. The CDR3 spans 13 residues. Per germline, CDR1 SNHLY and CDR2 FYNNEI. V gave up 1 base and J gave up 6 bases, with 9 bases separating them. CDR3 amino acids: CASSEGRRAEAFF. CDR3 DNA sequence: TGTGCCAGCAGTGAAGGGAGGAGGGCTGAAGCTTTCTTT.

The CDR3 loop reads CASSLGGGNQPQHF. Written as DNA, the CDR3 is TGTGCCAGCAGCTTGGGTGGCGGGAATCAGCCCCAGCATTTT. This chain links TRBV5-6 with TRBJ1-5; D gene ambiguous. Germline loops: CDR1 SGHDT, CDR2 YYEEEE. With 0 bases removed from V and 4 bases from J, the gap between germline ends came to 8 bases. The CDR3 sequence is 14 residues long.

This sequence joins TRBV7-9 and TRBJ2-3; tentatively, D is TRBD2 (6 bases). Trimming cost V 5 bases and J 10 bases, with 22 bases left between them. The CDR3 runs 15 residues. Germline CDR1 is SEHNR and CDR2 is FQNEAQ (reference sequence). The CDR3 sequence is CASSPKGGVSGAQYF. In DNA, the CDR3 is TGTGCCAGCAGCCCTAAGGGCGGGGTGTCAGGAGCGCAGTATTTT.

The gene calls are TRBV5-1 and TRBJ2-3; possibly TRBD1 for D (5 bases). This CDR3 spans 15 amino acids. Germline CDR1 reads SGHRS; CDR2 reads YFSETQ. V dropped 4 bases and J dropped 0 bases, with 12 bases sitting between them. In DNA, the CDR3 is TGCGCCAGCAGCGAGACAGAAGTTAGCACAGATACGCAGTATTTT. Its protein product is CASSETEVSTDTQYF.

The J gene is TRBJ2-7, the V gene TRBV15; 11 bases fit TRBD2. This CDR3 spans 16 amino acids. Germline CDR1 reads LNHNV; CDR2 reads YYDKDF (reference sequence). Trimming took 0 bases from V and 3 from J; bases not matched to a gene: 4. The CDR3 here is CATSRDLAGGIYEQYF. The DNA for the CDR3 is TGTGCCACCAGCAGAGATCTAGCGGGGGGCATCTACGAGCAGTACTTC. Filled out from reference TRBV15 and TRBJ2-7, the complete variable domain reads DAMVIQNPRYQVTQFGKPVTLSCSQTLNHNVMYWYQQKSSQAPKLLFHYYDKDFNNEADTPDNFQSRRPNTSFCFLDIRSPGLGDTAMYLCATSRDLAGGIYEQYFGPGTRLTVT.

The chain uses TRBV4-1 and TRBJ2-4, with 9 bases fitting TRBD2. V was clipped by 2 bases and J by 2 bases; unmatched bases: 7. There are 17 residues in the CDR3. The germline CDR1 and CDR2 sequences are MGHRA and YSYEKL. The CDR3 nucleotides read TGCGCCAGCAGCCAATTACCGGGACTAGCTTCCAAAAACATTCAGTACTTC. It yields the protein CASSQLPGLASKNIQYF.

The genes are TRBV4-2 and TRBJ2-3; unclear D gene. CDR3 length equals 15 residues. Trimming removed 5 bases from V and 0 bases from J, with 12 bases in between. CDR1 and CDR2 (germline): LGHNA, YNFKEQ. The CDR3 DNA is TGTGCCAGCAGCTCCGACTGGTTAAGCACAGATACGCAGTATTTT. It encodes CASSSDWLSTDTQYF.

V gene TRBV11-2 combines with J gene TRBJ1-6; D uncertain. V was trimmed by 5 bases and J by 0 bases, leaving 8 bases between them. CDR3 size: 15 residues. CDR1 SGHAT and CDR2 FQNNGV come from the germline V gene. The CDR3 DNA sequence: TGTGCCAGCAGCGTGTCCAGCTCCTATAATTCACCCCTCCACTTT. Its translation: CASSVSSSYNSPLHF.

This chain joins TRBV7-3 and TRBJ1-6; D is perhaps TRBD1 (5 bases). Per the germline V gene, CDR1 is SGHTA and CDR2 is FQGTGA. This CDR3 is 13 amino acids long. Trimming shortened V by 1 base and J by 14 bases, and 12 bases separated the two germline ends. CDR3 nucleotides: TGTGCCAGCAGCTTAAATCCCGGAGGGGCCCTCCACTTT. It yields the protein CASSLNPGGALHF.

Only a few counts were recorded for this clone. The chain uses TRBV11-2 and TRBJ2-6; D is possibly TRBD1 (6 bases). Trimming stripped 4 bases from V and 9 bases from J, with 16 bases between. The CDR3 runs 15 residues. The germline V gene has CDR1 SGHAT and CDR2 FQNNGV. In DNA form, the CDR3 reads TGTGCCAGCAGCTCATTACAGGGCCCCGGCAACGTCCTGACTTTC. Translated: CASSSLQGPGNVLTF.

This chain connects TRBV2 to TRBJ1-2; perhaps TRBD1 as D (6 bases). V lost 4 bases and J lost 4, with 10 bases in between. In germline, CDR1 is SNHLY, CDR2 FYNNEI. There are 13 residues in the CDR3. The CDR3 loop reads CASSGTAIYGYTF. As DNA, the CDR3 is TGTGCCAGCAGTGGGACAGCAATCTATGGCTACACCTTC.

A few counts support this clone. The chain links TRBV2 to TRBJ2-7; no definite D call. Per germline, CDR1 SNHLY and CDR2 FYNNEI. The CDR3 runs 12 residues. Trimming pared 7 bases from V and 3 bases from J, leaving 10 bases between. This chain's CDR3 is CASKRSNYEQYF. CDR3 coding DNA: TGTGCCAGCAAGAGGTCGAACTACGAGCAGTACTTC.

The chain couples TRBV9 to TRBJ1-1; 8 bases fit TRBD1. This CDR3 is built from 15 residues. The germline gives CDR1 SGDLS, CDR2 YYNGEE. J gave up 1 base and V 0 bases, and 2 bases lay outside the gene matches. DNA for the CDR3: TGTGCCAGCAGCGTAGAAGGGACAGGGAACACTGAAGCTTTCTTT. As protein: CASSVEGTGNTEAFF. Using reference TRBV9 and TRBJ1-1 for the parts outside the CDR3, the full variable domain is DSGVTQTPKHLITATGQRVTLRCSPRSGDLSVYWYQQSLDQGLQFLIQYYNGEERAKGNILERFSAQQFPDLHSELNLSSLELGDSALYFCASSVEGTGNTEAFFGQGTRLTVV.

A few counts support this clone. This CDR3 is CASSLGLGGEAFF. CDR3 sequence (DNA): TGCGCCAGCAGCTTGGGGCTCGGGGGTGAAGCTTTCTTT. The J gene is TRBJ1-1, the V gene TRBV5-1, with D tentatively TRBD1 (5 bases). This CDR3 is 13 amino acids long. The germline V gene has CDR1 SGHRS and CDR2 YFSETQ. Trimming left V 0 bases short and J 7 bases short, with 10 bases between.

The V call is TRBV20-1, the J call TRBJ2-3; no definite D call. This CDR3 is built from 11 residues. Trimming cost V 3 bases and J 6 bases, with 7 bases left between them. Germline CDR1 and CDR2: DFQATT and SNEGSKA (reference sequence). The CDR3 DNA sequence: TGCAGTGCTAGCGGTGGTGATACGCAGTATTTT. It specifies CSASGGDTQYF.

V is TRBV29-1 and J is TRBJ1-2; the D is unclear. The CDR3 contains 16 residues. V lost 7 bases, J lost 0 bases, and 21 bases lay in between. The germline V gene encodes CDR1 SQVTM and CDR2 ANQGSEA. CDR3 residues: CSAEPLGDRANYGYTF. In nucleotides, the CDR3 is TGCAGCGCCGAACCCTTGGGCGACCGAGCTAACTATGGCTACACCTTC.